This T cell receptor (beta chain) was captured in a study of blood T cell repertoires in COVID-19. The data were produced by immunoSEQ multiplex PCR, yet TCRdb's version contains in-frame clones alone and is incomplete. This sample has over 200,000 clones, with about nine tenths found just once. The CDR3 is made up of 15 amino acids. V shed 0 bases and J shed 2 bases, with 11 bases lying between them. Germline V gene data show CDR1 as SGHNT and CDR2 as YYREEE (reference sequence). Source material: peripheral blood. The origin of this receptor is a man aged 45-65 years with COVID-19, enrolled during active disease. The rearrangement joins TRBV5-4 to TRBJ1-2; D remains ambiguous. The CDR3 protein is CASSLGGYLNYGYTF. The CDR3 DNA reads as TGTGCCAGCAGCTTGGGTGGTTATCTAAACTATGGCTACACCTTC.